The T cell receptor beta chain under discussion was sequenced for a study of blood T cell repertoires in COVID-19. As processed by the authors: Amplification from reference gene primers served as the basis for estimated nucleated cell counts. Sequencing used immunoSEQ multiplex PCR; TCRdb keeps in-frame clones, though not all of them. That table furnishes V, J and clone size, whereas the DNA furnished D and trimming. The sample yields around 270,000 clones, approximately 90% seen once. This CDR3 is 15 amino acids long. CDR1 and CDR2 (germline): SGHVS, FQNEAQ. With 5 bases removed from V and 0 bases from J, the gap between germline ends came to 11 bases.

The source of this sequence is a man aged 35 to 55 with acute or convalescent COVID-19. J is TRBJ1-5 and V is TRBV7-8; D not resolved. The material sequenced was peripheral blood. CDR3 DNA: TGTGCCAGCAGCCTCGAGCATAATAGCAATCAGCCCCAGCATTTT. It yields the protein CASSLEHNSNQPQHF.